This T cell receptor (beta chain) is from a study of T cells after yellow fever vaccination. Study findings and constraints: In post-booster samples, most primary-vaccination clones reappeared (just under 98% CD4, approximately 91% CD8).

V shed 0 bases and J 7 bases; nucleotides not matched to a gene: 9. The CDR3 covers 15 residues. CDR1 is DFQATT and CDR2 is SNEGSKA in the germline V gene (reference sequence). As concerns this clonotype: Its target is not known.

TCRdb fed the 5' RACE reads into MiXCR, producing one record per CDR3 protein. The data show about 340,000 distinct CDR3 sequences, with 3% to 4.5% seen just once and roughly 26% held by the top ten. The source was PBMCs, collected 5 days after the yellow fever booster vaccination. The receptor comes from a man in his late teens or twenties who received the YFV17D yellow fever vaccine. V gene TRBV20-1 combines with J gene TRBJ2-1; 7 nucleotides line up with TRBD1. The CDR3 protein is CSARDLAGGKNEQFF. CDR3 in DNA: TGCAGTGCTAGAGATTTGGCAGGGGGAAAGAATGAGCAGTTCTTC.